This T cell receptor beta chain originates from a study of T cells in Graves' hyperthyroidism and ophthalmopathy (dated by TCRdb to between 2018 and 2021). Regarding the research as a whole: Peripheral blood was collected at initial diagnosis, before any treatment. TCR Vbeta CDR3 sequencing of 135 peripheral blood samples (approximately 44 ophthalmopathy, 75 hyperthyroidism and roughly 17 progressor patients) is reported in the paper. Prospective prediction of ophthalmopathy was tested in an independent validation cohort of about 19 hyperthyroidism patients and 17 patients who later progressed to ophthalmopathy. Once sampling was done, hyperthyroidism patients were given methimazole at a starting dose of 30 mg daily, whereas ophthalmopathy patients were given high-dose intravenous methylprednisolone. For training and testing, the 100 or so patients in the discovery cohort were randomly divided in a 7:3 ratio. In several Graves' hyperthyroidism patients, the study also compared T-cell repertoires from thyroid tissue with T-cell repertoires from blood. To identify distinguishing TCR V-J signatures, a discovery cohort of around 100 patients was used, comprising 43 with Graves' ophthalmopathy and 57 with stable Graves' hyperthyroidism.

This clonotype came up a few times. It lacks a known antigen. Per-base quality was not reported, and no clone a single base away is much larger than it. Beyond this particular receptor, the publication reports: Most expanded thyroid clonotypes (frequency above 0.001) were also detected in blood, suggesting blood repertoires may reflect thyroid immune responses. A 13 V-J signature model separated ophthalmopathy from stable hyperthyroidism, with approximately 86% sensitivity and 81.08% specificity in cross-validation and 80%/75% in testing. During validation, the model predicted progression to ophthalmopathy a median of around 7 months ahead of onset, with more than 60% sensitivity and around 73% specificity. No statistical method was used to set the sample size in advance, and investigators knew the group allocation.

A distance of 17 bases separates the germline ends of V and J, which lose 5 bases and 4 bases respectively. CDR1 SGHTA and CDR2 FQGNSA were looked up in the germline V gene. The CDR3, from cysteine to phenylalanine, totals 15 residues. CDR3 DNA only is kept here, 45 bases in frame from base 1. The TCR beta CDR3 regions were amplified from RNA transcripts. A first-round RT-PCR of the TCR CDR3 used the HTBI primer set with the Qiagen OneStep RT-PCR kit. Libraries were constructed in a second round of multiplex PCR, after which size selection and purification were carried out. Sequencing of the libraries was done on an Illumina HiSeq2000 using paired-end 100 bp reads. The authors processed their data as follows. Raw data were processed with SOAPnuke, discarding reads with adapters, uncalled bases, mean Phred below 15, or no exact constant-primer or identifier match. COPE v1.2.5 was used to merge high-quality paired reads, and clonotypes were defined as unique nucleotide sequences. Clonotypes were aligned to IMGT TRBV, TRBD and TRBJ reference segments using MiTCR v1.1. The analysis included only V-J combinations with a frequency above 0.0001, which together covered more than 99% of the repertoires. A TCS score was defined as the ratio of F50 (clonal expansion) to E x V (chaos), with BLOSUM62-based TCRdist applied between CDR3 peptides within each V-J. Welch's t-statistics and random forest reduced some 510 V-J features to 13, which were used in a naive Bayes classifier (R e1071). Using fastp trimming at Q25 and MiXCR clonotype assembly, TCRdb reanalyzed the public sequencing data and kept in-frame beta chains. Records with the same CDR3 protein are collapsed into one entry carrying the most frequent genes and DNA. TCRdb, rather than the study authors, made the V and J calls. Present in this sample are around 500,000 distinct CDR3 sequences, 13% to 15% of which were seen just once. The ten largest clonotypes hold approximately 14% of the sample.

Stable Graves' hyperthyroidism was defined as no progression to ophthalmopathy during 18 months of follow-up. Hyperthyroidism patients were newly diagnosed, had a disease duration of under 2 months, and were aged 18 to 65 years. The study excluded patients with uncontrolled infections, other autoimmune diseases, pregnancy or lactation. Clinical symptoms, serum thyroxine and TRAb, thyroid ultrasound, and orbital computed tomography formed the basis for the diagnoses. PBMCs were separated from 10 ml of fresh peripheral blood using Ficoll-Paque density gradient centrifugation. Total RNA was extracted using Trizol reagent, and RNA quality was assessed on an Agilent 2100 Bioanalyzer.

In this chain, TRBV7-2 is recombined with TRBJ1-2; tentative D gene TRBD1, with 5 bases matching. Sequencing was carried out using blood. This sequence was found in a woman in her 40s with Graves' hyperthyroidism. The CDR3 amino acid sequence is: CASSGQRGVVYGYTF. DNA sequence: TGTGCCAGCAGCGGACAAAGGGGAGTCGTCTATGGCTACACCTTC.